The 30 T cell receptor beta chains in this list originate from one sample, sequenced in a study of cytomegalovirus exposure and HLA in healthy donors. The data were produced by immunoSEQ multiplex PCR, yet TCRdb's version contains in-frame clones alone and is incomplete. The repertoire has fewer than 400,000 clones, 88% of them found once; the top ten carry approximately 0.95%. Specimen: PBMCs. These receptors all come from a young man in good health and CMV-seronegative.

V and J are TRBV4-2 and TRBJ2-2; 8 bases align to TRBD1. CDR1 is LGHNA, CDR2 YNFKEQ, per germline. This CDR3 comprises 16 residues. The V and J ends lost 1 base and 3 bases, in that order; junction bases with no gene match: 4. The CDR3 here is CASSQGQGYDTGELFF. The CDR3 DNA reads TGTGCCAGCAGCCAAGGACAGGGGTACGACACCGGGGAGCTGTTTTTT.

The V and J genes are TRBV4-1 and TRBJ2-7, with 12 nucleotides matching TRBD2. The CDR3 runs 13 residues. Germline values: CDR1 MGHRA, CDR2 YSYEKL. J gave up 6 bases and V 6 bases, and 3 bases lay outside the gene matches. This chain's CDR3 is CASSLGLAGEQYF. The CDR3 DNA is TGCGCCAGCAGTCTGGGACTAGCGGGCGAGCAGTACTTC.

The rearrangement uses TRBV2 and TRBJ2-1, with D maybe TRBD1 (5 bases). Germline V CDR1 and CDR2: SNHLY, FYNNEI. Trimming cost V 6 bases and J 0 bases, with 15 bases left between them. The CDR3 spans 16 residues. CDR3 sequence reads: CASSPALQGSYNEQFF. In DNA, the CDR3 is TGTGCCAGCAGCCCCGCCCTTCAGGGCTCCTACAATGAGCAGTTCTTC. Full variable domain (rest looked up from reference TRBV2 and TRBJ2-1): EPEVTQTPSHQVTQMGQEVILRCVPISNHLYFYWYRQILGQKVEFLVSFYNNEISEKSEIFDDQFSVERPDGSNFTLKIRSTKLEDSAMYFCASSPALQGSYNEQFFGPGTRLTVL.

This chain joins TRBV5-6 and TRBJ1-1; the match to TRBD1 covers 10 bases. CDR1 and CDR2 (germline): SGHDT, YYEEEE. There are 15 residues in the CDR3. V gave up 2 bases and J gave up 6 bases; unmatched junction bases: 7. As DNA, the CDR3 is TGTGCCAGCAGCTTTGGGGACAGGGGATTCTCTGAAGCTTTCTTT. Translated, it gives CASSFGDRGFSEAFF.

The rearrangement joins TRBV6-5 to TRBJ1-1; no clear D. This CDR3 is built from 11 residues. V was trimmed by 6 bases and J by 7 bases, leaving 9 bases between them. Germline V gene data show CDR1 as MNHEY and CDR2 as SVGAGI. The CDR3 reads CASSHSGEAFF. For the CDR3, the DNA is TGTGCCAGCAGCCATTCAGGTGAAGCTTTCTTT.

The J gene is TRBJ2-7, the V gene TRBV29-1; D remains unclear. The CDR3 spans 14 residues. From germline, CDR1 is SQVTM and CDR2 ANQGSEA. Trimming removed 4 bases from V and 0 bases from J, with 13 bases in between. The CDR3 sequence is CSVAGGESSYEQYF. The DNA of the CDR3 is TGCAGCGTTGCCGGCGGTGAAAGCTCCTACGAGCAGTACTTC.

As regards this clone: The DNA is omitted, as the CDR3 cannot be located on it reliably, and the CDR3 follows TCRdb's listing. The chain combines TRBV7-9 with TRBJ1-6. Germline values: CDR1 SEHNR, CDR2 FQNEAQ (reference sequence). Including both end residues, the CDR3 is 13 amino acids long. CDR3 in amino acids: CASSFGPGSPLHF.

In its sample, this clone was seen a few times. Other DNA sequences of this sample code for an identical CDR3. The rearrangement links TRBV5-1 to TRBJ1-1, with 7 bases identical to TRBD1. J lost 0 bases, V lost 1 base, and 0 bases had no gene match. This CDR3 is 14 amino acids long. CDR1 and CDR2 from the germline V gene are SGHRS and YFSETQ. CDR3 bases: TGCGCCAGCAGCTTGACAGGGGTGAACACTGAAGCTTTCTTT. This codes for CASSLTGVNTEAFF.

This rearrangement joins TRBV4-3 to TRBJ2-7, with D perhaps TRBD1 (6 bases). V shed 0 bases and J shed 3 bases, with 9 bases lying between them. The germline V gene encodes CDR1 LGHNA and CDR2 YSLEER. The CDR3 is 14 amino acids. The CDR3 region is CASSQEGHNYEQYF. As DNA, the CDR3 is TGCGCCAGCAGCCAAGAGGGACACAACTACGAGCAGTACTTC.

The chain joins TRBV11-3 to TRBJ2-2, with TRBD1 matching 8 bases. CDR3 length: 14 residues. Germline V gene sequence: CDR1 SGHNT, CDR2 YENEEA. Germline trimming cut 2 bases from V and 5 bases from J; bases unmatched to any gene: 1. The DNA for the CDR3 is TGTGCCAGCAGCTTAAGGACAGGGACCGGGGAGCTGTTTTTT. Protein sequence: CASSLRTGTGELFF.

The chain recombines TRBV7-2 with TRBJ2-7; 8 bases align to TRBD1. Germline trimming cut 5 bases from V and 3 bases from J; bases unmatched to any gene: 3. The CDR3 contains 13 residues. CDR1 SGHTA and CDR2 FQGNSA come from the germline V gene. The CDR3 DNA reads TGTGCCAGCAGCGTCACAGGGGGCTACGAGCAGTACTTC. Translated: CASSVTGGYEQYF.

A single count supports this clone. The chain couples TRBV7-9 to TRBJ1-2, with 10 bases fitting TRBD1. After removal of 5 bases from V and 5 bases from J, the junction contained 2 bases not matched to a gene. This CDR3 spans 13 amino acids. Germline V gene lookup returns CDR1 SEHNR and CDR2 FQNEAQ (reference sequence). The CDR3 is CASSQGQGYGYTF. The DNA of the CDR3 is TGTGCCAGCAGCCAGGGACAGGGGTATGGCTACACCTTC. The full variable domain, with the rest looked up from reference TRBV7-9 and TRBJ1-2, is DTGVSQNPRHKITKRGQNVTFRCDPISEHNRLYWYRQTLGQGPEFLTYFQNEAQLEKSRLLSDRFSAERPKGSFSTLEIQRTEQGDSAMYLCASSQGQGYGYTFGSGTRLTVV.

The rearrangement joins TRBV7-2 to TRBJ2-2, with D tentatively TRBD1 (6 bases). CDR3 length: 14 amino acids. Germline CDR1 SGHTA, CDR2 FQGNSA. Trimming left V 1 base short and J 4 bases short, with 7 bases between. CDR3 sequence (DNA): TGTGCCAGCAGCTTAGAAGGGGGCACCGGGGAGCTGTTTTTT. Its translation is CASSLEGGTGELFF.

This rearrangement joins TRBV7-2 to TRBJ1-2, with D tentatively TRBD1 (6 bases). Germline V gene lookup returns CDR1 SGHTA and CDR2 FQGNSA. CDR3 length equals 17 residues. V dropped 1 base and J dropped 2 bases, with 17 bases sitting between them. The CDR3: CASSLVGAPGANYGYTF. DNA for the CDR3: TGTGCCAGCAGCTTAGTGGGGGCCCCTGGAGCAAACTATGGCTACACCTTC.

The V call is TRBV10-1, the J call TRBJ2-1; 10 bases are a match to TRBD2. The V and J ends lost 8 bases and 7 bases, in that order; junction bases with no gene match: 8. In germline, CDR1 is WNHNN, CDR2 SYGVQD (reference sequence). The CDR3 is made up of 14 amino acids. CDR3 loop: CASQAGGPYNEQFF. DNA of the CDR3: TGCGCCAGCCAAGCGGGGGGGCCGTATAATGAGCAGTTCTTC.

This rearrangement joins TRBV5-5 to TRBJ2-5; D not certain. V lost 1 base, J lost 4 bases, and 8 bases lay in between. The germline CDR1 and CDR2 sequences are SGHKS and YYEKEE (reference sequence). This CDR3 spans 13 amino acids. The DNA of the CDR3 is TGTGCCAGCAGCTTGCTGGGCCTAGAGACCCAGTACTTC. Protein sequence: CASSLLGLETQYF.

The chain carries TRBV10-3 and TRBJ1-1, with TRBD1 identical over 8 bases. Per the germline V gene, CDR1 is ENHRY and CDR2 is SYGVKD. The CDR3 length is 18 residues. Trimming took 0 bases from V and 0 from J; bases not matched to a gene: 9. In DNA form, the CDR3 reads TGTGCCATCAGTGAGTCCGGTGGGACAGGACTTATGAACACTGAAGCTTTCTTT. Its protein is CAISESGGTGLMNTEAFF.

The chain carries TRBV15 and TRBJ2-3; TRBD2 agrees at 7 bases. Germline CDR1 reads LNHNV; CDR2 reads YYDKDF (reference sequence). J gave up 2 bases and V 1 base, and 9 bases lay outside the gene matches. The CDR3 is 17 residues long. CDR3 region: CATSRGLALASTDTQYF. DNA for the CDR3: TGTGCCACCAGCAGAGGACTAGCCTTAGCTTCCACAGATACGCAGTATTTT.

Comment on this clone: The sample has other DNA sequences that encode this CDR3 too. The V and J genes are TRBV18 and TRBJ1-4; no definite D call. The V gene's germline CDR1 is KGHSH and CDR2 LQKENI. The CDR3 contains 12 residues. Deletions cut 2 bases from V and 4 bases from J, with 2 bases between. This CDR3 is CASSPYNEKLFF. The CDR3 bases are TGTGCCAGCTCACCATATAATGAAAAACTGTTTTTT.

Only one count was recorded for this clone. The chain uses TRBV6-1 and TRBJ1-2; D is undetermined. This CDR3 is built from 15 residues. The germline V and J ends were trimmed by 2 bases and 0 bases, with 10 bases remaining between them. From germline, CDR1 is MNHNS and CDR2 SASEGT. Here the CDR3 DNA reads TGTGCCAGCAGTGAAAGCGTAGCTTCTAACTATGGCTACACCTTC. Translated: CASSESVASNYGYTF.

Concerning this clone: Other DNA variants within this sample encode the same CDR3. The chain combines TRBV6-5 with TRBJ1-1; 8 bases map to TRBD1. This CDR3 spans 14 amino acids. The ends lost 5 bases at V and 1 base at J; junction bases unmatched: 3. Germline-derived CDR1 and CDR2 are MNHEY and SVGAGI. CDR3 region: CASSRQGTNTEAFF. Here the CDR3 DNA reads TGTGCCAGCAGTCGACAGGGGACGAACACTGAAGCTTTCTTT.

The chain combines TRBV4-3 with TRBJ1-2; 7 bases agree with TRBD1. Germline CDR1 and CDR2: LGHNA and YSLEER. This CDR3 is built from 18 residues. V was clipped by 0 bases and J by 4 bases; unmatched bases: 14. CDR3 DNA sequence: TGCGCCAGCAGCCAAGATCACGACTTACACGGACAGGCCTATGGCTACACCTTC. Amino acid sequence: CASSQDHDLHGQAYGYTF.

V and J are TRBV15 and TRBJ1-2; TRBD1 matches at 9 bases. The CDR3 sequence is 16 residues long. Losses at the gene ends were 5 bases for V and 2 bases for J; bases not matched to a gene: 9. The V gene's germline CDR1 is LNHNV and CDR2 YYDKDF (reference sequence). CDR3 loop: CATSEITGGHNYGYTF. The CDR3 DNA is TGTGCCACCAGCGAGATTACAGGGGGCCACAACTATGGCTACACCTTC.

The genes are TRBV27 and TRBJ2-5; TRBD1 matches 10 bases. Looked up from germline, CDR1 is MNHEY and CDR2 is SMNVEV (reference sequence). V lost 5 bases to trimming and J lost 5 bases; unmatched junction nucleotides: 5. The length of the CDR3 is 14 residues. The CDR3 protein is CASSQGQGRETQYF. CDR3 in DNA: TGTGCCAGCAGTCAGGGACAGGGGAGGGAGACCCAGTACTTC.

The V and J genes are TRBV4-1 and TRBJ2-2, with TRBD1 matching over 9 bases. CDR1 is MGHRA, CDR2 YSYEKL, per germline. V was clipped by 3 bases and J by 4 bases; unmatched bases: 9. This CDR3 has 17 residues. The CDR3 nucleotides are TGCGCCAGCAGCCAGCTTACAGGGGGCTTTGCCACCGGGGAGCTGTTTTTT. The encoded protein is CASSQLTGGFATGELFF.

The V call is TRBV7-2, the J call TRBJ1-5, with D perhaps TRBD1 (5 bases). Germline-derived CDR1 and CDR2 are SGHTA and FQGNSA. The CDR3 totals 14 residues. Trimming removed 7 bases from V and 3 bases from J, with 13 bases in between. CDR3 nucleotide sequence: TGTGCCAGCAACGGGGGGGGTTTCAATCAGCCCCAGCATTTT. This translates into CASNGGGFNQPQHF. Based on the CDR3 plus reference TRBV7-2 and TRBJ1-5, the full variable domain is GAGVSQSPSNKVTEKGKDVELRCDPISGHTALYWYRQSLGQGLEFLIYFQGNSAPDKSGLPSDRFSAERTGGSVSTLTIQRTQQEDSAVYLCASNGGGFNQPQHFGDGTRLSIL.

This clone came up once. The V gene is TRBV5-1, the J gene TRBJ1-6, with no clear D. The CDR3 contains 15 residues. The germline gives CDR1 SGHRS, CDR2 YFSETQ. V gave up 4 bases and J gave up 7 bases, with 15 bases separating them. The CDR3 bases are TGCGCCAGCAGCCCGATAATCGCGGGAAATTCACCCCTCCACTTT. This encodes CASSPIIAGNSPLHF.

V gene TRBV19 combines with J gene TRBJ1-1; TRBD1 matches at 7 bases. Germline V lookup: CDR1 LNHDA, CDR2 SQIVND (reference sequence). V dropped 5 bases and J dropped 1; count of bases not matched to a gene: 4. CDR3 length: 14 amino acids. This CDR3 reads CASSPGTANTEAFF. DNA for the CDR3: TGTGCCAGTAGTCCCGGGACAGCGAACACTGAAGCTTTCTTT.

The chain is built from TRBV5-1 and TRBJ1-1, with TRBD1 identical over 9 bases. The CDR3 is 14 residues long. Germline CDR1 and CDR2: SGHRS and YFSETQ. V trimming: 4 bases; J trimming: 5 bases; junction bases outside the gene matches: 6. CDR3 nucleotides: TGCGCCAGCAGCCCGGGACAGGGAACGACTGAAGCTTTCTTT. This translates into CASSPGQGTTEAFF.

This clone was recorded only once. The rearrangement links TRBV6-5 to TRBJ2-5, with TRBD2 matching over 10 bases. Trimming removed 3 bases from V and 2 bases from J; junction bases left unmatched: 6. CDR1 MNHEY and CDR2 SVGAGI come from the germline V gene. The CDR3 runs 16 residues. The CDR3 sequence: CASSYLAGEGQETQYF. Here the CDR3 DNA reads TGTGCCAGCAGTTATCTAGCGGGGGAGGGGCAAGAGACCCAGTACTTC.